This T cell receptor (beta chain) emerged from a study of beta chain features in type 1 diabetes. Findings and limits, study-wide: cDNA-based reads could over-represent cells with high TCR expression. Shorter TCRB CDR3s, moderately but significantly so, were found in Type 1 diabetes patients in all four CD4+ subsets.

The study reverse transcribed the entire isolated RNA, so it sequenced expressed TCRB transcripts. Regulatory, naive and central memory T cell samples averaged roughly 4 million reads. The assay was immunoSEQ multiplex PCR, and TCRdb's table has in-frame clones only and misses some. The data contain over 25,000 clones, around three fifths of them singletons. The V gene end was trimmed by 5 bases and the J gene end by 2 bases; junction bases not matched to a gene: 5. The CDR3 consists of 14 residues. Per germline, CDR1 KGHSH and CDR2 LQKENI. In the case of this clone: Its antigen is undetermined.

Sorted CD4+ subsets: naive, central memory, regulatory, stem cell-like memory (CD45RO/CCR7/CD25/CD127/CD95/CD27 panel). Purity above 95% was achieved in all sorted populations. The chain has TRBV18 and TRBJ1-1; 7 nucleotides agree with TRBD1. This receptor was taken from a woman in her late teens or twenties with type 1 diabetes. Source material: Tregs from blood. The CDR3 region has the DNA TGTGCCAGCTCATCCGGGACAGCTAACACTGAAGCTTTCTTT. Translation: CASSSGTANTEAFF.